A selection of T cell receptor beta chains follows, all from one sample in a study of human T cells and chemical hapten exposure. TCRdb re-derived calls from the RACE reads in MiXCR, one entry per CDR3 protein. The sample contains 60,000 to 70,000 distinct CDR3 sequences, 10% to 11% of which appear only once. This specimen was whole blood, taken in connection with sensitization to the hapten diphenylcyclopropenone (DPC). Every receptor here comes from a woman aged 50 to 60 with alopecia areata. Some clones in this sample may be carry-over from other donors' samples. Each CDR3 is given with its conserved first and last residue. Each record gives: V gene, J gene, CDR3 protein.

v_gene: TRBV2
j_gene: TRBJ2-2
CDR3aa: CASDSSGVTTGELFF

v_gene: TRBV19
j_gene: TRBJ2-5
CDR3aa: CASSIVGGTRKTQYF

v_gene: TRBV19
j_gene: TRBJ2-7
CDR3aa: CASSIATGAPDGQYF

v_gene: TRBV20-1
j_gene: TRBJ2-3
CDR3aa: CSARDERSRYF

v_gene: TRBV20-1
j_gene: TRBJ2-1
CDR3aa: CSARLVLLSGEQFF

v_gene: TRBV3-1
j_gene: TRBJ2-7
CDR3aa: CASSQGGNSYEQYF

v_gene: TRBV9
j_gene: TRBJ1-1
CDR3aa: CASSVVATGRTEAFF

v_gene: TRBV25-1
j_gene: TRBJ2-1
CDR3aa: CASSDNRGPSEQFF

v_gene: TRBV10-2
j_gene: TRBJ1-6
CDR3aa: CASSATREQNSPLHF

v_gene: TRBV29-1
j_gene: TRBJ1-1
CDR3aa: CSVLGGLPEAFF

v_gene: TRBV19
j_gene: TRBJ2-3
CDR3aa: CASSMEDSGDTQYF

v_gene: TRBV7-2
j_gene: TRBJ1-1
CDR3aa: CASSLIVDGAFF

v_gene: TRBV28
j_gene: TRBJ1-3
CDR3aa: CASSAIGTAGNTIYF

v_gene: TRBV6-5
j_gene: TRBJ2-1
CDR3aa: CASSTGRLVNNEQFF

v_gene: TRBV11-2
j_gene: TRBJ2-1
CDR3aa: CASSSRGGLAGVDEQFF

v_gene: TRBV7-3
j_gene: TRBJ2-3
CDR3aa: CASSLTSITSTDTQYF

v_gene: TRBV12-3/TRBV12-4
j_gene: TRBJ2-3
CDR3aa: CASSYRDRGWPDTQYF

v_gene: TRBV7-9
j_gene: TRBJ2-7
CDR3aa: CASSLADRGKYF

v_gene: TRBV30
j_gene: TRBJ2-1
CDR3aa: CAWRETGVQAEQFF

v_gene: TRBV14
j_gene: TRBJ1-3
CDR3aa: CASSPEGGGNTIYF

v_gene: TRBV2
j_gene: TRBJ2-1
CDR3aa: CASRGTDYNEQFF

v_gene: TRBV7-2
j_gene: TRBJ2-1
CDR3aa: CASSLEPGTSGRSYNEQFF

v_gene: TRBV7-2
j_gene: TRBJ2-1
CDR3aa: CASSFNRDNEQFF

v_gene: TRBV29-1
j_gene: TRBJ2-3
CDR3aa: CSDGLSTDTQYF

v_gene: TRBV19
j_gene: TRBJ2-1
CDR3aa: CASSTPGGLAREFVYNEQFF

v_gene: TRBV12-3/TRBV12-4
j_gene: TRBJ2-7
CDR3aa: CASTPTSGRSKEQYF

v_gene: TRBV2
j_gene: TRBJ2-3
CDR3aa: CASSASGNTDTQYF

v_gene: TRBV12-5
j_gene: TRBJ2-1
CDR3aa: CASGLGRGWEQFF

v_gene: TRBV28
j_gene: TRBJ2-1
CDR3aa: CASVSQNYNEQFF

v_gene: TRBV6-5
j_gene: TRBJ1-3
CDR3aa: CASRPPGTGGNTIYF

v_gene: TRBV2
j_gene: TRBJ1-5
CDR3aa: CASSLDRTYSNQPQHF

v_gene: TRBV20-1
j_gene: TRBJ1-4
CDR3aa: CSASEFNEKLFF

v_gene: TRBV5-5
j_gene: TRBJ1-2
CDR3aa: CASSLTASPNYGYTF

v_gene: TRBV11-2
j_gene: TRBJ2-2
CDR3aa: CASSLDRASGTGELFF

v_gene: TRBV6-1
j_gene: TRBJ2-7
CDR3aa: CASSPPRVPYEQYF

v_gene: TRBV25-1
j_gene: TRBJ1-3
CDR3aa: CASTEWAVNSGNTIYF

v_gene: TRBV18
j_gene: TRBJ2-1
CDR3aa: CASSPTMNEQFF

v_gene: TRBV6-4
j_gene: TRBJ2-1
CDR3aa: CASSDSVGGGANEQFF

v_gene: TRBV6-1
j_gene: TRBJ1-5
CDR3aa: CASSGYKQPQHF

v_gene: TRBV20-1
j_gene: TRBJ1-2
CDR3aa: CSARDQEDGFWDGYTF

v_gene: TRBV11-2
j_gene: TRBJ2-2
CDR3aa: CASSPIGELFF

v_gene: TRBV7-9
j_gene: TRBJ2-3
CDR3aa: CASSRTLGASSGSFTDTQYF

v_gene: TRBV14
j_gene: TRBJ2-4
CDR3aa: CASSQGLAVAKNIQYF

v_gene: TRBV27
j_gene: TRBJ2-1
CDR3aa: CASTKRGLQGTLNEQFF

v_gene: TRBV7-9
j_gene: TRBJ2-5
CDR3aa: CASRSQAVEETQYF

v_gene: TRBV7-9
j_gene: TRBJ1-1
CDR3aa: CASTGQGESEAFF

v_gene: TRBV7-8
j_gene: TRBJ2-2
CDR3aa: CASSLELAGTGELFF

v_gene: TRBV3-1
j_gene: TRBJ2-2
CDR3aa: CASSHFGTGVTGELFF

v_gene: TRBV20-1
j_gene: TRBJ2-7
CDR3aa: CSARDGVSSYEQYF

v_gene: TRBV10-3
j_gene: TRBJ2-1
CDR3aa: CAISESTQRGHNEQFF

v_gene: TRBV28
j_gene: TRBJ2-6
CDR3aa: CASYMGNAGANVLTF

v_gene: TRBV4-2
j_gene: TRBJ1-1
CDR3aa: CASSQGGGEEAFF

v_gene: TRBV5-5
j_gene: TRBJ2-1
CDR3aa: CASSLGQGAFSYNEQFF

v_gene: TRBV7-6
j_gene: TRBJ1-5
CDR3aa: CASSLEVFGNQPQHF